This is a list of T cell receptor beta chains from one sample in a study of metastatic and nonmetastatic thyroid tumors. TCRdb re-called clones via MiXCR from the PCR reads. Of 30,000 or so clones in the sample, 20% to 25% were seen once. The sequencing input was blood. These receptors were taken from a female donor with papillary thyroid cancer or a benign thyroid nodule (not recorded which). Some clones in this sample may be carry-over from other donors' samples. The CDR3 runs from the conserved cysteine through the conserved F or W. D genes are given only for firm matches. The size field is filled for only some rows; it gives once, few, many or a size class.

TGCAGTGCTAGAGATAGGGTTGGGGGGCAGAATCAGCCCCAGCATTTT CSARDRVGGQNQPQHF few . TRBJ1-5 TRBV20-1
TGTGCCAGCAGTCCCCAAACCGGGGAGCTGTTTTTT CASSPQTGELFF few . TRBJ2-2 TRBV12-3/TRBV12-4
TGTGCCAGCAGTCATGACAGGAATCAGCCCCAGCATTTT CASSHDRNQPQHF many . TRBJ1-5 TRBV28
TGCAGTGCGTATCGGTCAGGGGGCGGACTACTTGGTGGCTACACCTTC CSAYRSGGGLLGGYTF many TRBD1 TRBJ1-2 TRBV20-1
TGTGCCAGCAGTTACCGCGCTAGCGGGAGGGCCTTAGCGGGGGAGCTGTTTTTT CASSYRASGRALAGELFF many TRBD2 TRBJ2-2 TRBV6-7
TGTGCCAGCAGCTCCACAGGGACTGGGGCCAACGTCCTGACTTTC CASSSTGTGANVLTF many . TRBJ2-6 TRBV27
TGTGCCAGCTCACCTAGACAGGGGGAACAAGAGACCCAGTACTTC CASSPRQGEQETQYF many TRBD1 TRBJ2-5 TRBV18
TGTGCCAGCAGCGGGCCAGGGATGGGTGAAAAACTGTTTTTT CASSGPGMGEKLFF many . TRBJ1-4 TRBV7-9
TGCGCCAGCAGTGGGTTTGGGAAGGGAGAGAATGAGCAGTTCTTC CASSGFGKGENEQFF medium-sized . TRBJ2-1 TRBV10-1
TGTGCCAGCAGTCTCACAGGGTTAGGGATCTACGAGCAGTACTTC CASSLTGLGIYEQYF few . TRBJ2-7 TRBV28
TGTGCCAGCAGTTACACTTGCGCCTCTAGCGGGAGCCCAGAGACCCAGTACTTC CASSYTCASSGSPETQYF many TRBD2 TRBJ2-5 TRBV7-6
TGTGGCAGCAGCTGGGACAGGGTAAGTACTGAAGCTTTCTTT CGSSWDRVSTEAFF . TRBD1 TRBJ1-1 TRBV5-6
TGTGCCAGCAGTCCAAAGGGCTTTGGGACAGGAAATCTCTACGAGCAGTACTTC CASSPKGFGTGNLYEQYF medium-sized TRBD1 TRBJ2-7 TRBV27
TGTGACAGCAGTCAATTGACCACCTACACCTTC CDSSQLTTYTF . . TRBJ1-2 TRBV27
TGTGCCATCTTAAGGGGGTTGAACACCGGGGAGCTGTTTTTT CAILRGLNTGELFF . . TRBJ2-2 TRBV7-9
TGTGCCAGCAGCCGAAGCGGGAGCGGGGACAATGAGCAGTTCTTC CASSRSGSGDNEQFF many TRBD2 TRBJ2-1 TRBV28
TGCGCCAGCAGCCAAGTTTCTACTCAACAGGAGCAGTTCTTC CASSQVSTQQEQFF many . TRBJ2-1 TRBV4-1
TGTGTCAGCAGCACAGGGAGCAATGAGCAGTTCTTC CVSSTGSNEQFF . . TRBJ2-1 TRBV6-1
TGCGCCAGCAGCCAATCGCGGCTAGCGGTAGATACGCCGTATTTT CASSQSRLAVDTPYF . TRBD2 TRBJ2-3 TRBV4-3
TGTGCCAGCAGCTTGTACCAGGGGGAGAATACGCAGTATTTT CASSLYQGENTQYF many TRBD1 TRBJ2-3 TRBV5-6
TGTGCCACCAGCAGTCAGTGGGATCGAGAGACCCAGTACTTC CATSSQWDRETQYF . . TRBJ2-5 TRBV15
TGCAGTGCTAGTCCGGAGCAGGGTATCAATCAGCCCCAGCATTTT CSASPEQGINQPQHF many . TRBJ1-5 TRBV20-1
TGTGCCAGCAGCCAACGTACTAGCGGGAGAAACACCGGGGAGCTGTTTTTT CASSQRTSGRNTGELFF many TRBD2 TRBJ2-2 TRBV3-1
TGTGCCAGCAGCAGACTAGCTGACTACAATGAGCAGTTCTTC CASSRLADYNEQFF many TRBD2 TRBJ2-1 TRBV9
TGTGCCAGCAGCCCTGGACAGGATCACGGGGAGCTGTTTTTT CASSPGQDHGELFF medium-sized TRBD1 TRBJ2-2 TRBV6-2/TRBV6-3
TGTGCCAGTGTATTGGACAGGGGGATCGATGGCTACACCTTC CASVLDRGIDGYTF few TRBD1 TRBJ1-2 TRBV19
TGTGCCAGCAGTCTTACAAGGACGGGACAGGGGATTTCACCCCTCCACTTT CASSLTRTGQGISPLHF few TRBD1 TRBJ1-6 TRBV6-1
TGTGCCAGCAGTTTGAGTAGGGGTTCCTACGAGCAGTACTTC CASSLSRGSYEQYF many . TRBJ2-7 TRBV27
TGTGCCAGTAGTATGAAGGGGGCCGGCGAGACCCAGTACTTC CASSMKGAGETQYF many TRBD1 TRBJ2-5 TRBV19
TGTGCCAGCAGTCGACGCCCCGGGACAGGGACGTATGGCTACACCTTC CASSRRPGTGTYGYTF many TRBD1 TRBJ1-2 TRBV28
TGCAGTGCTCGGACAGGGGGCGAGGGCTACACCTTC CSARTGGEGYTF . TRBD1 TRBJ1-2 TRBV20-1
TGTGCCAGCACCTTCAACAGGGGATCTGGCAACACCATATACTTT CASTFNRGSGNTIYF once TRBD1 TRBJ1-3 TRBV2
TGTGCCAGCAGCTCCGGGACTAGCGTGCAAGAGACCCAGTACTTC CASSSGTSVQETQYF many TRBD2 TRBJ2-5 TRBV9
TGTGCCAGCAGCCCGAGACAGCTACACTTAAAGGAGCTGTTTTTT CASSPRQLHLKELFF many . TRBJ2-2 TRBV7-8
TGCGCCAGCAGCCAAGATGCGGGAGGTACAGATACGCAGTATTTT CASSQDAGGTDTQYF . TRBD2 TRBJ2-3 TRBV4-1
TGTGCCAGCAGCACGGGACAGGGGTTTGGCGAGCAGTACTTC CASSTGQGFGEQYF many TRBD1 TRBJ2-7 TRBV3-1
TGTGCCAGCAGCCCTCGTTGGGAAGCTGGCTGGATCTTT CASSPRWEAGWIF . . TRBJ1-1 TRBV7-8
TGTGCCAGCAGCGCCGGGACCTCCTACGAGCAGTACTTC CASSAGTSYEQYF medium-sized . TRBJ2-7 TRBV6-1
TGTGCCTGGAGTGTATCGGGGGGGCAAGTCGAGCAGTACTTC CAWSVSGGQVEQYF . TRBD2 TRBJ2-7 TRBV30
TGCAGCGTTGAAACGGGCAGGGGAGAGACCCAGTACTTC CSVETGRGETQYF many . TRBJ2-5 TRBV29-1
TGCGCCAGCAGCTTGGCGGCAACCTACGAGCAGTACTTC CASSLAATYEQYF many . TRBJ2-7 TRBV5-1
TGTGCCAGCAGCTTAGGAGGCCGTTTGAAGCGGTATCAGCCCCAGCATTTT CASSLGGRLKRYQPQHF many . TRBJ1-5 TRBV7-8
TGCAGTGCTAGGTCCCGACGGGGTAATGAAAAACTGTTTTTT CSARSRRGNEKLFF many . TRBJ1-4 TRBV20-1
TGTGCCAGGTGGGTTACGTGGGGTCTCCAAAGGTGGGAGCAGTACTTC CARWVTWGLQRWEQYF few . TRBJ2-7 TRBV6-7
TGTGCCAGCAGCTCTAGCGGAGGGGCCTACGAGCACGACTTC CASSSSGGAYEHDF . TRBD2 TRBJ2-7 TRBV7-2
TGCGCCAGCAGCTTGGACGAATACAATGAGCAGTTCTTC CASSLDEYNEQFF . . TRBJ2-1 TRBV5-1
TGCGCCAGCAGCTTGACAGGGCCGAACACCGGGGAGCTGTTTTTT CASSLTGPNTGELFF . . TRBJ2-2 TRBV5-1
TGTGCCAGCAGTCGACCTAGCGACCTCTTCAATGAGCAGTTCTTC CASSRPSDLFNEQFF many . TRBJ2-1 TRBV12-3/TRBV12-4
TGTGCCAGCAGCTTCGGGACAGGGGCTGAGGAGCAGTACTTC CASSFGTGAEEQYF many TRBD1 TRBJ2-7 TRBV7-9
TGTGCCAGCAGCTTAGGGTCCCCGGGACAGAACTCCTACGAGCAGTACTTC CASSLGSPGQNSYEQYF . TRBD1 TRBJ2-7 TRBV11-2
TGTTCCAGCACTTCACCCAGCGGGAGCGTGGCCGAGCAGTACTTC CSSTSPSGSVAEQYF . TRBD2 TRBJ2-7 TRBV28
TGTGCCAGCAGTCCCCCGGGGCTCAATTCACCCCTCCACTTT CASSPPGLNSPLHF many . TRBJ1-6 TRBV12-3/TRBV12-4
TGCAGTGCTAGGACAGGGGGCGCGAAGGAGCAGTACTTC CSARTGGAKEQYF many TRBD1 TRBJ2-7 TRBV20-1
TGTGCCAGCATCGAGGGAAGTGGCTACACCTTC CASIEGSGYTF many . TRBJ1-2 TRBV12-3/TRBV12-4